These T cell receptor beta chains were read from a single sample in a study of tumor-infiltrating lymphocytes in localized non-small cell lung cancer. Sequencing used immunoSEQ multiplex PCR; TCRdb keeps in-frame clones, though not all of them. Altogether about 13,000 clones are present, roughly 78% being singletons, with the ten largest covering under 15%. What was sequenced was lung tumor tissue. The receptors were gathered from a human donor with non-small cell lung cancer. Both conserved end residues are part of each CDR3. Each record gives: V gene, CDR3 protein.

v_call: TRBV5-1
cdr3_aa: CASSRTGGLNTEAFF

v_call: TRBV6-1
cdr3_aa: CASSDATKSPLHF

v_call: TRBV11-2
cdr3_aa: CASSLRSVSYEQYF

v_call: TRBV7-2
cdr3_aa: CASSQTRTRGSRPQHF

v_call: TRBV27
cdr3_aa: CASSLKAYYGYTF

v_call: TRBV5-4
cdr3_aa: CASSHGSSTLHF

v_call: TRBV4-3
cdr3_aa: CASSQDWASGAQETQYF

v_call: TRBV7-2
cdr3_aa: CASSLSSRHGNTGELFF

v_call: TRBV7-6
cdr3_aa: CASSYLVGGDNEQFF

v_call: TRBV6-5
cdr3_aa: CASSIQGSYGYTF

v_call: TRBV6-1
cdr3_aa: CASNPSGGQPQHF

v_call: TRBV4-2
cdr3_aa: CASSPGTVYGYTF

v_call: TRBV6-5
cdr3_aa: CASTPLQGGPYEQYF

v_call: TRBV7-8
cdr3_aa: CASNRGRENTEAFF

v_call: TRBV14
cdr3_aa: CASSPGFYEQYF

v_call: TRBV28
cdr3_aa: CASSPGTSVSYEQYF

v_call: TRBV19
cdr3_aa: CASSSIGEVGKNIQYF

v_call: TRBV5-4
cdr3_aa: CASSRLGGSYGYTF

v_call: TRBV13
cdr3_aa: CASSNILSGNTIYF

v_call: TRBV28
cdr3_aa: CASSSAWLTTNEKLFF

v_call: TRBV15
cdr3_aa: CATSRGRETQYF

v_call: TRBV5-4
cdr3_aa: CASSQTGYLEETQYF

v_call: TRBV30
cdr3_aa: CALTVLGRGSYEQYF

v_call: TRBV10-1
cdr3_aa: CASSESRGVGAYGYTF

v_call: TRBV10-3
cdr3_aa: CAISEGGPYEQYF

v_call: TRBV19
cdr3_aa: CASSRDRGYGYTF

v_call: TRBV29-1
cdr3_aa: CSVGEGQLFF

v_call: TRBV29-1
cdr3_aa: CSVREGSGTYTGELFF

v_call: TRBV19
cdr3_aa: CASSSTDGFGFRSRGTGELFF

v_call: TRBV7-9
cdr3_aa: CASSLGMGLAGTTDTQYF

v_call: TRBV6-5
cdr3_aa: CASSPSLGGHYGYTF

v_call: TRBV4-1
cdr3_aa: CASSRTGTGVYEQYF

v_call: TRBV5-4
cdr3_aa: CASSLRTGGTETQYF

v_call: TRBV2
cdr3_aa: CASPSDRSYGYTF

v_call: TRBV28
cdr3_aa: CASRETVNSPLHF

v_call: TRBV2
cdr3_aa: CASSRLAGAYEQYF

v_call: TRBV5-6
cdr3_aa: CASSSDSYGYTF

v_call: TRBV5-1
cdr3_aa: CASSLQGAGTEAFF

v_call: TRBV2
cdr3_aa: CASNVQGYTEAFF

v_call: TRBV9
cdr3_aa: CASSRDRGHSPLHF

v_call: TRBV18
cdr3_aa: CASSQTTTGNYEQYF

v_call: TRBV7-2
cdr3_aa: CASSLGRVTNEKLFF

v_call: TRBV4-3
cdr3_aa: CASSQDERGPRNEQYF

v_call: TRBV19
cdr3_aa: CASSIFPISNYGYTF

v_call: TRBV2
cdr3_aa: CASSEPGADSNQPQHF

v_call: TRBV11-2
cdr3_aa: CASSPGRTGYNEQFF

v_call: TRBV6-5
cdr3_aa: CASSYSRRTEAFF

v_call: TRBV5-1
cdr3_aa: CASSITAGLAGNYNEQFF